The sequence of this TCR beta chain was determined in a study of blood T cell repertoires in COVID-19. Whole-study context: Acute and convalescent COVID-19 samples came from the United States, Italy and Spain.

Germline V CDR1 and CDR2: SNHLY, FYNNEI. This CDR3 region has 14 residues. Trimming shortened V by 10 bases and J by 2 bases, and 18 bases separated the two germline ends. Data came from immunoSEQ multiplex PCR; TCRdb stores just in-frame clones and leaves some out. This sample has about 260,000 clones; around 89% occur once, and the top ten carry about 4%. The chain employs TRBV2 and TRBJ2-7; D is uncertain. The sequenced sample was peripheral blood. The source of this sequence is a man aged 55 to 70 who had recovered from COVID-19. CDR3 sequence reads: CATRLQLSPYEQYF. The CDR3 nucleotides are TGTGCCACCCGCCTTCAACTTTCCCCCTACGAGCAGTACTTC.